This paragraph reports one T cell receptor beta chain. The target antigen is unknown. Trimming left V 4 bases short and J 0 bases short, with 10 bases between. Germline CDR1 and CDR2: LGHNA and YSLEER. There are 16 residues in the CDR3. Stated time point: pretreatment peripheral blood. Sample numbers ranged from 1 to 8 per patient, encompassing pretreatment and on-treatment collections. The data were taken from a study of PD-L1 blockade in urothelial cancer. Study in general: Analysis of blood occurred 3 weeks (second dose) and 6 weeks after treatment start. Study results and limitations: Survival was better when pretreatment blood TCR clonality fell below the median.

TCRdb's copy holds only in-frame clones and misses some; the assay was immunoSEQ multiplex PCR. Of fewer than 50,000 clones detected, around 80% appear once; the ten largest clones hold roughly 2.9%. Sequences were derived from PBMCs, sampled around atezolizumab (anti-PD-L1) treatment. This TCR derives from a man in his 70s with urothelial cancer. This rearrangement joins TRBV4-3 to TRBJ2-6, with D perhaps matching TRBD1 (6 bases). The CDR3: CASSLDSGSGANVLTF. The CDR3 bases are TGCGCCAGCAGCCTGGACAGTGGCTCTGGGGCCAACGTCCTGACTTTC.